These 6 T cell receptor beta chains came from one sample sequenced in a study of spatial heterogeneity in lung cancer. The time point is: sample taken at primary tumor resection. MiXCR, applied by TCRdb to the 5' RACE reads, yields one record per CDR3 protein. The sample yields 24,000 or so distinct CDR3 sequences, 6.5% to 8% seen once. The input for sequencing was PBMCs, taken at surgery. These receptors all come from a male donor with early-stage non-small cell lung cancer.

V and J are TRBV27 and TRBJ2-5; TRBD2 agrees at 7 bases. J was trimmed by 0 bases and V by 6 bases; bases with no gene match: 7. The germline V gene has CDR1 MNHEY and CDR2 SMNVEV (reference sequence). The CDR3 has 15 residues. CDR3 loop: CASSRTSPYQETQYF. The CDR3 bases are TGTGCCAGCAGCCGGACTAGTCCGTACCAAGAGACCCAGTACTTC.

This clonotype was detected a few times. This sequence joins TRBV7-2 and TRBJ1-4; 7 nucleotides agree with TRBD1. After removal of 4 bases from V and 0 bases from J, the junction contained 11 bases not matched to a gene. From germline, CDR1 is SGHTA and CDR2 FQGNSA. This CDR3 contains 18 residues. The CDR3 DNA follows: TGTGCCAGCAGCTCTCCGGGACAGATCCTTGCAACTAATGAAAAACTGTTTTTT. Amino acid sequence: CASSSPGQILATNEKLFF. Full variable domain (outside the CDR3, taken from reference TRBV7-2 and TRBJ1-4): GAGVSQSPSNKVTEKGKDVELRCDPISGHTALYWYRQSLGQGLEFLIYFQGNSAPDKSGLPSDRFSAERTGGSVSTLTIQRTQQEDSAVYLCASSSPGQILATNEKLFFGSGTQLSVL.

This clonotype was found many times. The rearrangement uses TRBV2 and TRBJ2-1; D is possibly TRBD2 (6 bases). The V gene lost 10 bases and the J gene lost 3 bases, with 13 bases spanning the gap. The germline V gene has CDR1 SNHLY and CDR2 FYNNEI. This CDR3 is built from 13 residues. DNA of the CDR3: TGTGCCATTCGGACTACTCTCTACAATGAGCAGTTCTTC. It translates to CAIRTTLYNEQFF.

The rearrangement links TRBV28 to TRBJ2-1; D is perhaps TRBD1 or TRBD2 (6 bases each). The germline V gene encodes CDR1 MDHEN and CDR2 SYDVKM. Trimming removed 5 bases at V and 4 bases at J, with 12 bases between. This CDR3 spans 14 amino acids. This CDR3 reads CASSTGALYNEQFF. For the CDR3, the DNA is TGTGCCAGCAGTACGGGGGCCCTTTACAATGAGCAGTTCTTC.

For this clonotype: A much larger clonotype is one base distant, so this may be a read error. The chain carries TRBV5-1 and TRBJ2-3, with 8 positions matching TRBD2. Germline V gene lookup returns CDR1 SGHRS and CDR2 YFSETQ. This CDR3 has 15 amino acids. Here the CDR3 reads CASSFGGAHTDMQYF. The CDR3 nucleotides are TGCGCCAGCAGCTTCGGGGGGGCACACACAGATATGCAGTATTTT.

This clonotype was seen a handful of times. The chain carries TRBV4-2 and TRBJ2-2; 9 positions agree with TRBD1. Germline assignment: CDR1 LGHNA and CDR2 YNFKEQ. This CDR3 spans 16 amino acids. The J segment lost 3 bases and the V segment lost 3 bases, leaving 5 bases of the junction unmatched. This chain's CDR3 is CASSQPTGGDTGELFF. In nucleotides, the CDR3 is TGTGCCAGCAGCCAGCCTACAGGGGGCGACACCGGGGAGCTGTTTTTT.